This is a list of T cell receptor beta chains from one sample in a study of molecular identifiers for immune sequencing clone quantification. TCRdb used MiXCR to reprocess the PCR reads, holding one entry per CDR3 protein. This sample yields some 320,000 distinct CDR3 sequences, of which over 20% are seen a single time; approximately 0.74% belongs to the top ten. The sample comprised naive CD8+ T cells from blood, with Jurkat cell RNA spiked in. Every receptor here comes from a human donor in good health. Some libraries in this study had Jurkat cell RNA spiked in. Both conserved end residues are part of each CDR3. Rows give clone size only sometimes, using once, few, many, or a class for an expanded clone.

v_call clone_size cdr3_aa
TRBV12-3/TRBV12-4 few CASSPSRSGEQYF
TRBV6-5 few CASSYGTGPFNEQFF
TRBV7-3 - CASSLIGGHPSSDTQYF
TRBV2 many CASREGDSLNTEAFF
TRBV21-1 many CASSKAVDGEDGEQYF
TRBV4-1 many CASSQDRGASDEQYF
TRBV6-2/TRBV6-3 - CASRVTAGAQPQHF
TRBV19 many CASKLGVNTEAFF
TRBV5-5 many CASSYQGHPLTDTQYF
TRBV2 many CASSAPYNSPLHF
TRBV12-3/TRBV12-4 - CASTQPGRTSADTQYF
TRBV6-6 once CVSSYFGPTYGYTF
TRBV27 few CASSQGQGGYSPLHF
TRBV19 few CASSMGTSGNYEQYF
TRBV3-1 few CASRNLAGAPDTQYF
TRBV7-9 many CASSGKGTPQDTQYF
TRBV4-2 - CASSHSGIYEQYF
TRBV7-9 - CGSSLSTGELFF
TRBV20-1 - CSAIPSGGPDEQYF
TRBV19 - CASSMAPGTVTYEQYF
TRBV4-1 - CASSQGQGGWPQQF
TRBV7-9 - CASSIRPEAFF
TRBV29-1 many CSVENQSVGKNIQYF
TRBV7-9 few CASSLLLQGATNEKLFF
TRBV28 few CASSPPGLVRDTEAFF
TRBV14 many CASSQSTSGIYYEQYF
TRBV5-1 - CASSLVPWSEAFF
TRBV4-1 few CASSQFTSGNNEQFF
TRBV19 many CASSIAGRQYF
TRBV9 - CAGSVVGVGVNNEQFF
TRBV12-5 - CASGFTSGRVKETQYF
TRBV7-9 few CASSSGLAGDLRHYNEQFF
TRBV7-9 few CASSLGYDFRGQFF
TRBV28 - CASSLLKGLGEQYF
TRBV19 once CTSSMVSHGGTEAFF
TRBV30 many CAWGRGTEAFF
TRBV27 - CASSPLGNRYEQYF
TRBV4-2 - CASSQPGQGTTGELFF
TRBV5-1 few CASSYSAETYGYTF
TRBV5-1 few CASSYDLGGNYGYTF
TRBV25-1 many CASNAGLGTDTQYF
TRBV4-3 many CASSQDGGPADTQYF
TRBV6-5 few CASSAGHEQYF
TRBV7-2 many CASSFDLTFLVNTEAFF
TRBV27 few CASSLAGGPSYNEQFF
TRBV28 many CASSLPDSNQPQHF
TRBV20-1 few CSARVPGQGPLAKNIQYF
TRBV3-1 few CASSRTYDQPQHF
TRBV6-5 - CASSTTETDNEQYF
TRBV4-3 - CASRPAGGPAAFF
TRBV3-1 few CASSQERFGSGNTIYF
TRBV5-4 many CASSHGLAKNIQYF